The subject of this entry is one TCR beta chain. The data stem from a study of identical twins. TCRdb called the 5' RACE reads again in MiXCR, with one record for every CDR3 protein. This table holds more than 1.5 million distinct CDR3 sequences, roughly a third found once. Looked up from germline, CDR1 is LGHNA and CDR2 is YNFKEQ. This CDR3 has 18 residues. V was clipped by 4 bases and J by 7 bases; unmatched bases: 12. The clonotype originates from a newborn girl in good health. Material for sequencing was cord blood. The chain employs TRBV4-2 and TRBJ2-1; 14 bases are shared with TRBD2. This CDR3 is CASSPRLGLAGVGNEQFF. In DNA form, the CDR3 reads TGTGCCAGCAGCCCCCGCCTGGGACTAGCGGGAGTCGGAAATGAGCAGTTCTTC.